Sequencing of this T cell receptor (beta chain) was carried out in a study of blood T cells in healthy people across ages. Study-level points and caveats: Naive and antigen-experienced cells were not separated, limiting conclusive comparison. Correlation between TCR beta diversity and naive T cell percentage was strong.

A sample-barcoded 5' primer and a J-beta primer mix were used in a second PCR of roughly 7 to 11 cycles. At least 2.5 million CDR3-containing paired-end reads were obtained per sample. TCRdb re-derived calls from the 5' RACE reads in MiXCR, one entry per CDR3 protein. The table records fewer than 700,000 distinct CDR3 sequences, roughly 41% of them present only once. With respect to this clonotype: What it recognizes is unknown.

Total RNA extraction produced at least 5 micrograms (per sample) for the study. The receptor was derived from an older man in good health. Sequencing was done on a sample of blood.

CDR3 in DNA: TGCAGCTTCTCCAGGGGGCAAGGCACTGAAGCTTTCTTT. Encoded protein: CSFSRGQGTEAFF. J is TRBJ1-1 and V is TRBV29-1; 8 positions agree with TRBD1. Trimming at V came to 8 bases and at J to 4 bases, leaving 9 bases not matched to a gene. CDR1 is SQVTM, CDR2 ANQGSEA, per germline. The CDR3 sequence is 13 residues long.